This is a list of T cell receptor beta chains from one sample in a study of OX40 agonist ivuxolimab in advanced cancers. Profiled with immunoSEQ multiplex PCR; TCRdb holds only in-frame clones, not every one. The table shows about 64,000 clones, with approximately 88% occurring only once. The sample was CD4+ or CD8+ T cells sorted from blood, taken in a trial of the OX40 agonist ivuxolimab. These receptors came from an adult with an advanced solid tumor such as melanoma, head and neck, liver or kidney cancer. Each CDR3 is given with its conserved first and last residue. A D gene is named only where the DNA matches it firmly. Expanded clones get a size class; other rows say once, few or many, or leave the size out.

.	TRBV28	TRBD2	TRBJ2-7	CASGLAGEYEQYF	TGTGCCAGCGGACTAGCGGGAGAGTACGAGCAGTACTTC
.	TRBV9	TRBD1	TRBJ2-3	CASSPRDRAQYF	TGTGCCAGCAGCCCCAGGGACAGGGCGCAGTATTTT
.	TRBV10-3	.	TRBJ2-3	CAISGALEGTDTQYF	TGTGCCATCAGTGGGGCGTTGGAGGGGACAGATACGCAGTATTTT
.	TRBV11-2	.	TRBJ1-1	CASSLSTGRNTEAFF	TGTGCCAGCAGCTTAAGTACGGGTCGGAACACTGAAGCTTTCTTT
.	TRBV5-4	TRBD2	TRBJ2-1	CASISSGRPYNEQFF	TGTGCCAGCATCTCTAGCGGGAGGCCCTACAATGAGCAGTTCTTC
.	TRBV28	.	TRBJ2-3	CASSANLYTDTQYF	TGTGCCAGCAGTGCTAACTTGTACACAGATACGCAGTATTTT
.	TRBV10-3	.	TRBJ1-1	CAHSAGGGDTEAFF	TGTGCCCACTCGGCGGGGGGGGGTGATACTGAAGCTTTCTTT
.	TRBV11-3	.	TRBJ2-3	CASSLGRATDTQYF	TGTGCCAGCAGCTTAGGGCGGGCCACAGATACGCAGTATTTT
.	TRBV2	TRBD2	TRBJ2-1	CASLAGELVSNEQFF	TGTGCCAGTTTGGCGGGAGAATTGGTCTCGAATGAGCAGTTCTTC
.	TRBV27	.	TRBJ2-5	CASSPYRGTQYF	TGTGCCAGCAGCCCTTATAGGGGGACCCAGTACTTC
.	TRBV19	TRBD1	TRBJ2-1	CASSMGTAFKQFF	TGTGCCAGTAGTATGGGGACAGCCTTCAAGCAGTTCTTC
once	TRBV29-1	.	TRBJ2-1	CSVFRDNNNEQFF	TGCAGCGTCTTCCGGGACAACAACAATGAGCAGTTCTTC
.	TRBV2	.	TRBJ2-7	CASSLDSYEQYF	TGTGCCAGCAGCTTAGACAGCTACGAGCAGTACTTC
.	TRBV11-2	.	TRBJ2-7	CASSLWTAYEQYF	TGTGCCAGCAGCCTCTGGACAGCCTACGAGCAGTACTTC
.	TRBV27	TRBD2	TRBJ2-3	CASSLRGGTDTQYF	TGTGCCAGCAGTTTACGGGGAGGGACAGATACGCAGTATTTT
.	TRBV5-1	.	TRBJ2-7	CASSLAGPGPGEQYF	TGCGCCAGCAGCTTGGCCGGTCCGGGGCCGGGGGAGCAGTACTTC
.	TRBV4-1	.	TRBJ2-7	CASSQENTNNYEQYF	TGCGCCAGCAGCCAAGAGAACACAAATAACTACGAGCAGTACTTC
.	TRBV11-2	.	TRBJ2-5	CASSNRDGETQYF	TGTGCCAGCAGCAATCGGGACGGAGAGACCCAGTACTTC
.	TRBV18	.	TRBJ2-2	CASSPQTARPGELFF	TGTGCCAGCTCACCACAAACAGCCCGGCCCGGGGAGCTGTTTTTT
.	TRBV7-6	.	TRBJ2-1	CASSLEGWSNEQFF	TGTGCCAGCAGCTTAGAGGGCTGGAGCAATGAGCAGTTCTTC
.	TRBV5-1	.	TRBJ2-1	CASSLEGGGQFF	TGCGCCAGCAGCTTGGAAGGGGGTGGCCAGTTCTTC
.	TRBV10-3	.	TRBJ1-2	CAISGDFPAIYGYTF	TGTGCCATCAGTGGGGATTTTCCGGCGATTTATGGCTACACCTTC
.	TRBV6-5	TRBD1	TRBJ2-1	CASSTGTVSYNEQFF	TGTGCCAGCAGTACTGGGACAGTCTCCTACAATGAGCAGTTCTTC
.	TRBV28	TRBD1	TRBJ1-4	CASSSSDRGRSF	TGTGCCAGCAGTTCATCCGACAGGGGCCGTTCGTTT
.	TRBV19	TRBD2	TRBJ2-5	CASSIPGLAGGETQYF	TGTGCCAGTAGTATACCCGGACTAGCGGGAGGGGAGACCCAGTACTTC
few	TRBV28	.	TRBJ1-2	CASSLGGGYTF	TGTGCCAGCAGTTTGGGGGGTGGCTACACCTTC
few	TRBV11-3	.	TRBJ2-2	CASSLRDLSPGELFF	TGTGCCAGCAGCTTACGGGACCTATCCCCCGGGGAGCTGTTTTTT
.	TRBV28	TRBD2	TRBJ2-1	CASSFRGSLQGSEQFF	TGTGCCAGCAGTTTCCGCGGGAGCCTCCAAGGTAGTGAGCAGTTCTTC
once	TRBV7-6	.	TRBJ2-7	CASSLDLNTYEQYF	TGTGCCAGCAGCTTAGACTTAAATACCTACGAGCAGTACTTC
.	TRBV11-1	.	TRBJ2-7	CASSLPSLATSSYEQYF	TGTGCCAGCAGCTTACCCAGCCTAGCGACGAGCTCCTACGAGCAGTACTTC
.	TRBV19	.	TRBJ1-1	CASSGGDVNTEAFF	TGTGCCAGTAGTGGCGGGGACGTGAACACTGAAGCTTTCTTT
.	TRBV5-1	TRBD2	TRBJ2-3	CASSYRTSGSDTQYF	TGCGCCAGCAGCTACCGGACTAGCGGGTCAGATACGCAGTATTTT
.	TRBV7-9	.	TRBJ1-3	CASSLGIQGNTIYF	TGTGCCAGCAGCTTAGGGATACAGGGAAACACCATATATTTT
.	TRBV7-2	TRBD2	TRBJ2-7	CASSLGPSGGGYEQYF	TGTGCCAGCAGCTTAGGGCCTAGCGGAGGAGGGTACGAGCAGTACTTC
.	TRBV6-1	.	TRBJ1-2	CASSERGDGGYTF	TGTGCCAGCAGTGAACGGGGAGACGGCGGCTACACCTTC
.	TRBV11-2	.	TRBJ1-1	CASSLDQGSRSSFF	TGTGCCAGCAGCTTAGATCAGGGGTCACGAAGCTCATTCTTT
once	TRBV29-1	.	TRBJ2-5	CSVAGVQETQYF	TGCAGCGTTGCAGGTGTGCAAGAGACCCAGTACTTC
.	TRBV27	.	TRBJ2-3	CASSPYRGHPADTQYF	TGTGCCAGCAGTCCATACCGGGGGCATCCCGCAGATACGCAGTATTTT
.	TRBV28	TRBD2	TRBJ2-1	CASSLLAGGPSSYNEQFF	TGTGCCAGCAGTCTCCTAGCGGGAGGCCCGAGCTCCTACAATGAGCAGTTCTTC
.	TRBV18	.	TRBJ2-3	CASSTLMGGTDTQYF	TGTGCCAGCTCGACTCTTATGGGGGGCACAGATACGCAGTATTTT
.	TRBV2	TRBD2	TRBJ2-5	CASSPSWGSGIQETQYF	TGTGCCAGCAGTCCCTCCTGGGGTAGCGGGATACAAGAGACCCAGTACTTC
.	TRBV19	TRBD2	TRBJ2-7	CASSISSGGAYEQYF	TGTGCCAGTAGTATATCTAGCGGAGGGGCCTACGAGCAGTACTTC
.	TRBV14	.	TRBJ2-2	CASSQDGPFGTGELFF	TGTGCCAGCAGCCAAGATGGCCCTTTTGGGACCGGGGAGCTGTTTTTT
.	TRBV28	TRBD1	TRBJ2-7	CASSLHRQGTYEQYF	TGTGCCAGCAGTTTACATAGACAGGGGACTTACGAGCAGTACTTC
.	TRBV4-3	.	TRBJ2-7	CASSQDLDDSYEQYF	TGCGCCAGCAGCCAAGATCTGGACGATTCCTACGAGCAGTACTTC
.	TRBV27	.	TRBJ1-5	CASSFPSQPQHF	TGTGCCAGCAGTTTTCCGAGTCAGCCCCAGCATTTT
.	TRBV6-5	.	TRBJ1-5	CASRRQDNQPQHF	TGTGCCAGCAGAAGACAGGACAATCAGCCCCAGCATTTT
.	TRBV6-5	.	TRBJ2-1	CASRPHSGIDEQFF	TGTGCCAGCAGACCCCATTCAGGGATCGATGAGCAGTTCTTC
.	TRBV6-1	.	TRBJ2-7	CASSASWTASYEQYF	TGTGCCAGCAGTGCGTCTTGGACAGCCTCCTACGAGCAGTACTTC
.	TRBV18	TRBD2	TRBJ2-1	CASSPPGTSGHNEQFF	TGTGCCAGCTCACCGCCAGGGACTAGTGGCCACAATGAGCAGTTCTTC
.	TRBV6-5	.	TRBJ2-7	CASSKSTGAYEQYF	TGTGCCAGCAGTAAATCAACAGGAGCCTACGAGCAGTACTTC
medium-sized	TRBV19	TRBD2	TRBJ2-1	CASSSIGLVSIGGQFF	TGTGCCAGTAGTAGCATTGGACTAGTCTCTATCGGGGGGCAGTTCTTC
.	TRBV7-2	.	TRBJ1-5	CASSLVSDSNQPQHF	TGTGCCAGCAGCTTAGTTTCGGACAGCAATCAGCCCCAGCATTTT
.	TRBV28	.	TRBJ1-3	CASSFQGSGNTIYF	TGTGCCAGCAGTTTTCAGGGGTCGGGAAACACCATATATTTT
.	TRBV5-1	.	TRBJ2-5	CASSDSGGLQETQYF	TGCGCCAGCAGTGATAGCGGAGGGCTCCAAGAGACCCAGTACTTC